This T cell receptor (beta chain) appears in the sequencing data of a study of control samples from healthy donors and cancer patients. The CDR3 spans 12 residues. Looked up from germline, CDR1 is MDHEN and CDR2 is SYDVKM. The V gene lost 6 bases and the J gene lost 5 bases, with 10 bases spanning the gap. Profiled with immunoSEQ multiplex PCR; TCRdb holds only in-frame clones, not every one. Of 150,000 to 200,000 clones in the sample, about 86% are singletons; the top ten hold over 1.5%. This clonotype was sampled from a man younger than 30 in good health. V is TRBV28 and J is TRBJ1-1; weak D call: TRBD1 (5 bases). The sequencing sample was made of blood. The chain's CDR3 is CASSNRLTEAFF. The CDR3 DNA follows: TGTGCCAGCAGCAACAGGTTGACTGAAGCTTTCTTT.